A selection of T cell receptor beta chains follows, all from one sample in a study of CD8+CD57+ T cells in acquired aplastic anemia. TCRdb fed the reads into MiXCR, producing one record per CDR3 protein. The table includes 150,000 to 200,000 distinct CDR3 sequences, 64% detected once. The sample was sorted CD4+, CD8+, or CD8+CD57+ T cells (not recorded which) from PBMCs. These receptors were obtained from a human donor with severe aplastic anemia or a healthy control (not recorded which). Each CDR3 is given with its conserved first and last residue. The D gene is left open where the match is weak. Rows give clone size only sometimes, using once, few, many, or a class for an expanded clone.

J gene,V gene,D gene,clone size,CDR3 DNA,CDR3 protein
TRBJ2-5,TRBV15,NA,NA,TGTGCCACCCAAGACCGGGACGGATTGGGGGAGACCCAGTACTTC,CATQDRDGLGETQYF
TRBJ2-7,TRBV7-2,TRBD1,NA,TGTGCCAGCAGCTTAGCAGGGACAGGGTTCGAGCAGTACTTC,CASSLAGTGFEQYF
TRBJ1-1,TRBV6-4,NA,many,TGTGCCAGCAGTGAGGCGGCAGACAGCACTGAAGCTTTCTTT,CASSEAADSTEAFF
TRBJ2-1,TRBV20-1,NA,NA,TGCAGTGCTAGGGATTTAAGTGGGGGCAATGAGCAGTTCTTC,CSARDLSGGNEQFF
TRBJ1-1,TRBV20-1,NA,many,TGCAGTGCTAGAGGTCGTGTAGATGAAGCTTTCTTT,CSARGRVDEAFF
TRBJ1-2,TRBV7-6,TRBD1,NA,TGTGCCAGCAGCTTACCGACAGGGAGCGGCTACACCTTC,CASSLPTGSGYTF
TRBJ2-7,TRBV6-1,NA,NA,TGTGCCAGCAGCAGCTCCCCCCTACGGGGGATAAGGTACGAGCAGTACTTC,CASSSSPLRGIRYEQYF
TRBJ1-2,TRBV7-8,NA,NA,TGTGCCAGCAGTTCGACTAGCGGGGGGAGGGATGGCTACACCTTC,CASSSTSGGRDGYTF
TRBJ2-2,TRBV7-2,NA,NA,TGTGCCAGCACCCCATCGAACACCGGGGAGCTGTTTTTT,CASTPSNTGELFF
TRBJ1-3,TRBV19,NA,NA,TGTGCCAGTAGGGACTTGGCCTCTGGAAACACCATATATTTT,CASRDLASGNTIYF
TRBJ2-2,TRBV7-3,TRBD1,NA,TGTGCCAGCAGCTTAACAGGGGGCGCGTCTGGGGAGCTGTTTTTT,CASSLTGGASGELFF
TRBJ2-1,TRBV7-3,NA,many,TGTGCCAGCAGCTTGGACAGCTACAATGAGCAGTTCTTC,CASSLDSYNEQFF
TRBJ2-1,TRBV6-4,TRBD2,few,TGTGCCAGCAGTGACGGTGTAGCGGGAGGTATCGATGAGCAGTTCTTC,CASSDGVAGGIDEQFF
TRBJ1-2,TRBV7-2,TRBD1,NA,TGTGCCAGCAGTTCCCGGGACAGCGGGAATGGCTACACCTTC,CASSSRDSGNGYTF
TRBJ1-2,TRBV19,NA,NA,TGTGCCAGTAGTGGGGAGCGGAAGGGCGGAAATTATGGCTACACCTTC,CASSGERKGGNYGYTF